The rows below give T cell receptor beta chains drawn from one sample of a study of radiotherapy plus CTLA-4 blockade in lung cancer. Some clones are missing from TCRdb's copy, which holds only in-frame ones; the method was immunoSEQ multiplex PCR. The data contain 42,000 or so clones, roughly 73% of them singletons. The material was peripheral blood, obtained from a patient treated with radiotherapy plus ipilimumab. The receptors were sampled from a human donor with non-small cell lung cancer that progressed on radiotherapy plus ipilimumab. The CDR3 runs from the conserved cysteine through the conserved F or W. D genes are given only for firm matches. Size values are once, few and many counts, or a class for expanded clones, and some rows have none.

clone_size d_call cdr3_length j_call v_call cdr3_aa cdr3_nt
. . 15 TRBJ1-5 TRBV19 CASRPGTNSNQPQHF TGTGCCAGTAGACCAGGGACAAATAGCAATCAGCCCCAGCATTTT
. TRBD1 16 TRBJ1-1 TRBV10-1 CASKRDRAAMNTEAFF TGCGCCAGCAAACGGGACAGGGCGGCCATGAACACTGAAGCTTTCTTT
. . 15 TRBJ1-2 TRBV27 CASSLWGGGGYGYTF TGTGCCAGCAGTTTATGGGGAGGGGGTGGGTATGGCTACACCTTC
. TRBD1 14 TRBJ1-1 TRBV19 CASSLQGLLTEAFF TGTGCCAGTAGTTTACAGGGGTTGTTAACTGAAGCTTTCTTT
. TRBD1 15 TRBJ1-3 TRBV10-3 CAISGTGGSGNTIYF TGTGCCATCAGCGGGACAGGGGGCTCTGGAAACACCATATATTTT
. TRBD2 13 TRBJ2-1 TRBV5-1 CASSQPSGDEQFF TGCGCCAGCAGTCAACCTAGCGGGGATGAGCAGTTCTTC
few . 16 TRBJ2-2 TRBV7-2 CASSPLQVTNTGELFF TGTGCCAGCAGCCCACTTCAGGTCACGAACACCGGGGAGCTGTTTTTT
. TRBD1 14 TRBJ2-2 TRBV19 CASSTDRATGELFF TGTGCCAGTAGTACGGACAGGGCGACCGGGGAGCTGTTTTTT
. TRBD1 18 TRBJ2-2 TRBV19 CASSIRGRGRFNTGELFF TGTGCCAGTAGTATTCGTGGCAGGGGGCGATTTAACACCGGGGAGCTGTTTTTT
. TRBD1 14 TRBJ2-1 TRBV7-3 CASSRDSSYNEQFF TGTGCCAGCAGCCGGGACAGCTCCTACAATGAGCAGTTCTTC
. . 18 TRBJ1-2 TRBV7-9 CASSSQGGASRPNYGYTF TGTGCCAGCAGCTCCCAAGGGGGGGCCAGCCGCCCTAACTATGGCTACACCTTC
. . 13 TRBJ2-7 TRBV29-1 CSVGAGASYEQYF TGCAGCGTTGGGGCAGGGGCCTCCTACGAGCAGTACTTC
. . 15 TRBJ2-7 TRBV11-3 CASSFSGLGTYEQYF TGTGCCAGCAGCTTTTCGGGACTGGGGACCTACGAGCAGTACTTC
. . 12 TRBJ2-7 TRBV29-1 CSVARVAYEQYF TGCAGCGTGGCGAGGGTAGCCTACGAGCAGTACTTC
. . 13 TRBJ2-7 TRBV27 CASSSTDSYEQYF TGTGCCAGCAGTTCGACAGACTCCTACGAGCAGTACTTC
. . 15 TRBJ1-4 TRBV9 CASSVGGGRVEKLFF TGTGCCAGCAGCGTAGGCGGGGGGCGCGTTGAAAAACTGTTTTTT
. TRBD1 14 TRBJ2-2 TRBV29-1 CSASSGTDTGELFF TGCAGCGCGTCATCCGGGACAGACACCGGGGAGCTGTTTTTT
. TRBD1 14 TRBJ1-1 TRBV5-1 CASRETGGSTEAFF TGCGCCAGCCGTGAGACAGGGGGGTCGACTGAAGCTTTCTTT
. . 16 TRBJ1-5 TRBV10-2 CASSERSGVGNQPQHF TGCGCCAGCAGCGAGCGCTCAGGGGTGGGAAATCAGCCCCAGCATTTT
. TRBD2 17 TRBJ2-3 TRBV2 CASSPSGGPFRQDTQYF TGTGCCAGCAGCCCTAGCGGGGGGCCCTTCCGACAAGATACGCAGTATTTT
. . 14 TRBJ1-2 TRBV28 CASRLPTGDYGYTF TGTGCCAGCAGATTACCGACAGGTGACTATGGCTACACCTTC
. TRBD2 14 TRBJ2-3 TRBV6-4 CASSPLGEGDTQYF TGTGCCAGCAGTCCGCTTGGGGAGGGAGATACGCAGTATTTT
. . 17 TRBJ1-5 TRBV19 CASSIDLEQGWGQPQHF TGTGCCAGTAGTATAGATCTCGAACAGGGATGGGGTCAGCCCCAGCATTTT
. . 14 TRBJ1-1 TRBV4-1 CASSQDGSGPEAFF TGCGCCAGCAGCCAAGATGGCAGCGGACCTGAAGCTTTCTTT
. . 11 TRBJ2-1 TRBV7-2 CASSLVNEQFF TGTGCCAGCAGCTTAGTAAATGAGCAGTTCTTC
. . 14 TRBJ1-1 TRBV21-1 CASSKSVGNTEAFF TGTGCCAGCAGCAAATCGGTTGGGAACACTGAAGCTTTCTTT
. TRBD2 13 TRBJ2-1 TRBV9 CASSEGTSHEQFF TGTGCCAGCAGCGAGGGGACTAGCCATGAGCAGTTCTTC
once . 13 TRBJ2-1 TRBV4-3 CASSQVSGAKQFF TGCGCCAGCAGCCAAGTTTCAGGGGCAAAGCAGTTCTTC
. . 14 TRBJ2-1 TRBV12-5 CASRKGGAEDEQFF TGTGCTAGTAGGAAGGGGGGGGCCGAAGATGAGCAGTTCTTC
. . 13 TRBJ1-5 TRBV10-2 CASSDQVNQPQHF TGCGCCAGCAGTGACCAGGTTAATCAGCCCCAGCATTTT
. . 15 TRBJ1-5 TRBV15 CATSRDLQGNQPQHF TGTGCCACCAGCAGAGATCTCCAGGGCAATCAGCCCCAGCATTTT
. . 13 TRBJ2-3 TRBV9 CASSALYRDTQYF TGTGCCAGCAGCGCCCTATATCGAGATACGCAGTATTTT
. . 14 TRBJ1-6 TRBV6-5 CASSTVGARSPLHF TGTGCCAGCAGCACCGTGGGGGCCCGGTCACCCCTCCACTTT
. . 15 TRBJ1-6 TRBV7-2 CASSLALGRSSPLHF TGTGCCAGCAGCTTAGCGCTCGGTCGGTCTTCACCCCTCCACTTT
. . 14 TRBJ1-1 TRBV9 CASSVDQGRAEAFF TGTGCCAGCAGCGTAGATCAGGGCCGGGCTGAAGCTTTCTTT
. . 16 TRBJ1-3 TRBV4-3 CASSQERQASGNTIYF TGCGCCAGCAGCCAAGAACGGCAGGCCTCTGGAAACACCATATATTTT
few . 17 TRBJ1-4 TRBV4-1 CASSQEALGRGGEKLFF TGCGCCAGCAGCCAAGAAGCCCTCGGCAGGGGTGGTGAAAAACTGTTTTTT
. TRBD2 18 TRBJ2-2 TRBV9 CASSPGLAGGREAGELFF TGTGCCAGCAGCCCGGGACTAGCGGGGGGGCGAGAGGCCGGGGAGCTGTTTTTT
. . 15 TRBJ2-1 TRBV19 CASSIGVLEHNEQFF TGTGCCAGTAGTATAGGGGTCCTGGAGCACAATGAGCAGTTCTTC
. . 13 TRBJ1-2 TRBV5-4 CASSYGQNYGYTF TGTGCCAGCAGCTATGGACAGAACTATGGCTACACCTTC
. TRBD2 15 TRBJ2-5 TRBV9 CASSAAGGPPQTQYF TGTGCCAGCAGCGCCGCGGGGGGGCCTCCCCAGACCCAGTACTTC
. . 12 TRBJ1-1 TRBV19 CASRARNTEAFF TGTGCCAGTAGGGCCCGGAACACTGAAGCTTTCTTT
. . 13 TRBJ2-1 TRBV7-8 CASSLDRYNEQFF TGTGCCAGCAGCTTAGATCGTTACAATGAGCAGTTCTTC
. . 14 TRBJ1-5 TRBV19 CASRPQVFNQPQHF TGTGCCAGTAGGCCACAGGTTTTCAATCAGCCCCAGCATTTT
. TRBD1 15 TRBJ1-6 TRBV19 CASSIPTGVGSPLHF TGTGCCAGTAGTATACCCACAGGGGTGGGTTCACCCCTCCACTTT
. . 16 TRBJ1-2 TRBV18 CASSSTPGQKDYGYTF TGTGCCAGCTCATCGACCCCCGGACAGAAAGACTATGGCTACACCTTC
. TRBD2 17 TRBJ2-2 TRBV4-2 CASSQGSRGGNTGELFF TGTGCCAGCAGCCAAGGGTCGCGGGGGGGCAACACCGGGGAGCTGTTTTTT
. . 14 TRBJ1-1 TRBV19 CASSFRGSITEAFF TGTGCCAGTAGTTTTAGGGGAAGCATCACTGAAGCTTTCTTT
. TRBD1 18 TRBJ1-3 TRBV6-1 CASSAMGGQGVPGNTIYF TGTGCCAGCAGTGCCATGGGGGGACAGGGGGTCCCTGGAAACACCATATATTTT
. . 12 TRBJ2-7 TRBV7-6 CASSLVPNEQYF TGTGCCAGCAGCTTAGTCCCTAACGAGCAGTACTTC
. TRBD2 17 TRBJ2-3 TRBV5-1 CASSLALSGGAGDTQYF TGCGCCAGCAGCTTGGCCCTTAGCGGGGGGGCTGGAGATACGCAGTATTTT
. TRBD2 14 TRBJ2-1 TRBV7-9 CASTAGGPGDEQFF TGTGCCAGTACAGCGGGGGGGCCGGGGGATGAGCAGTTCTTC